The 4 T cell receptor beta chains given below trace back to one sample, sequenced in a study of blood T cell repertoires in COVID-19. Sequencing used immunoSEQ multiplex PCR; TCRdb keeps in-frame clones, though not all of them. The sample shows some 190,000 clones, around 80% of them seen only once. The source material was peripheral blood. Receptors were obtained from a woman between 50 and 59 years old with acute or convalescent COVID-19.

The chain recombines TRBV9 with TRBJ2-7; TRBD1 is a possible D gene (6 bases). The germline V and J ends were trimmed by 0 bases and 2 bases, with 9 bases remaining between them. Germline V gives CDR1 SGDLS, CDR2 YYNGEE. The CDR3 extends over 14 amino acids. As DNA, the CDR3 is TGTGCCAGCAGCGTAGGAGGACAGACCTACGAGCAGTACTTC. It encodes CASSVGGQTYEQYF.

V usage is TRBV19 and J usage is TRBJ1-1, with 7 bases aligning to TRBD1. J was trimmed by 0 bases and V by 3 bases; bases with no gene match: 1. CDR1 and CDR2 (germline): LNHDA, SQIVND (reference sequence). This CDR3 is 14 amino acids long. CDR3 region: CASSIGQVNTEAFF. Written as DNA, the CDR3 is TGTGCCAGTAGTATCGGACAGGTGAACACTGAAGCTTTCTTT.

V usage is TRBV9 and J usage is TRBJ1-6, with D uncertain. Germline V gene data show CDR1 as SGDLS and CDR2 as YYNGEE. The V end lost 1 base, the J end lost 9 bases, and 14 bases lay between the germline ends. The length of the CDR3 is 15 residues. The CDR3 spells CASSVLMDGASPLHF. In DNA form, the CDR3 reads TGTGCCAGCAGCGTATTGATGGATGGAGCTTCACCCCTCCACTTT.

The chain joins TRBV27 to TRBJ1-1, with TRBD1 matching over 7 bases. The CDR3 sequence is 15 residues long. Germline CDR1 MNHEY, CDR2 SMNVEV (reference sequence). Trimming at V came to 0 bases and at J to 4 bases, leaving 5 bases not matched to a gene. This CDR3 is CASSLSPTGSTEAFF. The CDR3 DNA sequence: TGTGCCAGCAGTTTATCTCCGACAGGGAGCACTGAAGCTTTCTTT.